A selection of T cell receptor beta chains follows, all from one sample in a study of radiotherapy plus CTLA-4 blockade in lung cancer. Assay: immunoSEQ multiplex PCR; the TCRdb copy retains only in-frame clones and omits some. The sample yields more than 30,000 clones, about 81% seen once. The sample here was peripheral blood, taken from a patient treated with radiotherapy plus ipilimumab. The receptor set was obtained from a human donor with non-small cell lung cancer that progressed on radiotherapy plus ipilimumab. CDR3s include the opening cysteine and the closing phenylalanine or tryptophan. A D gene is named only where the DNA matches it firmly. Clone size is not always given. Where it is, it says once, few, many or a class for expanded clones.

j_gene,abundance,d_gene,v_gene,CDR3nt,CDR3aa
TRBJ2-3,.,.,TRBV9,TGTGCCAGCAGCGTAGCACCCCCCTTGGCGGGGTACACAGATACGCAGTATTTT,CASSVAPPLAGYTDTQYF
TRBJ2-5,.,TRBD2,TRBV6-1,TGTGCCAGCAGTGAAACTAGCGGGGGGGCGGAGACCCAGTACTTC,CASSETSGGAETQYF
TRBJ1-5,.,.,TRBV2,TGTGCCAGCAGTCACAGGGTTGGTCAGCCCCAGCATTTT,CASSHRVGQPQHF
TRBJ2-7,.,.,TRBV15,TGTGCCACCAGCAGAGTTGCCAGGGCCAACGGGGAGCAGTACTTC,CATSRVARANGEQYF
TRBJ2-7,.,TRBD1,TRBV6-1,TGTGCCAGCAGTGCCACAGGGGCACCCTCCTACGAGCAGTACTTC,CASSATGAPSYEQYF
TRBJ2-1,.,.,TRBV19,TGTGCCAGGGGACACGGATCCTACAATGAGCAGTTCTTC,CARGHGSYNEQFF
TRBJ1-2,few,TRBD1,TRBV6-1,TGTGCCAGCAGTGAACGGGCAGGGGGCCTCTATGGCTACACCTTC,CASSERAGGLYGYTF
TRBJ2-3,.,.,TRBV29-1,TGCAGCGTGACTGCAGCAACCTTCACAGATACGCAGTATTTT,CSVTAATFTDTQYF
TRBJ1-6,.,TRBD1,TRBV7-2,TGTGCCAGCAGCTTAGGGGAATCCGGGACAGGGAAATCACCCCTCCACTTT,CASSLGESGTGKSPLHF
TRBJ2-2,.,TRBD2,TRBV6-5,TGTGCCAGCAGTTACTCACTAGCGGGGAACACCGGGGAGCTGTTTTTT,CASSYSLAGNTGELFF
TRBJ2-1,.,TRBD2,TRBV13,TGTGCCAGCAGCGCAGGACTAGCGGGGGCTAACAATGAGCAGTTCTTC,CASSAGLAGANNEQFF
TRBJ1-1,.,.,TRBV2,TGTGCCAGCAGTTTTCACAGGGCGGGCACTGAAGCTTTCTTT,CASSFHRAGTEAFF
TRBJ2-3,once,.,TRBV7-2,TGTGCCAGCAGCTTAGGGATAGGGGCAGATACGCAGTATTTT,CASSLGIGADTQYF
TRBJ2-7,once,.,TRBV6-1,TGTGCCAGCAGTGGGGGGCCCTACGAGCAGTACTTC,CASSGGPYEQYF
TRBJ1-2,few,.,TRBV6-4,TGTGCCAGCAGTGACTCGGGACATTATGGCTACACCTTC,CASSDSGHYGYTF
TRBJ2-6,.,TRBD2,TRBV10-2,TGCGCCAGCAGGGAGCTAGCGGCACACAACGTCCTGACTTTC,CASRELAAHNVLTF
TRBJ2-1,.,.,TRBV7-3,TGTGCCAGCAGCTTAGGGGGACTTATCGATGAGCAGTTCTTC,CASSLGGLIDEQFF
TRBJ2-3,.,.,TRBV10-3,TGTGCCATCCGGGTAGCGGGCACAGATACGCAGTATTTT,CAIRVAGTDTQYF
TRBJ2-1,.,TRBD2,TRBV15,TGTGCCACCAGCCGAAGGGACTACCATGAGCAGTTCTTC,CATSRRDYHEQFF
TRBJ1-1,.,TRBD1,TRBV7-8,TGTGCCAGCAGCCCGAGGACGTACAGGGGGCGCATCAACACTGAAGCTTTCTTT,CASSPRTYRGRINTEAFF
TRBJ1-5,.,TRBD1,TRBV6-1,TGTGCCAGCTGCCCCGGACAGGGTCGCAATCAGCCCCAGCATTTT,CASCPGQGRNQPQHF
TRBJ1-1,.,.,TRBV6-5,TGTGCCAGCAGTTACTCGAACTTCCTTTACGCTGAAGCTTTCTTT,CASSYSNFLYAEAFF
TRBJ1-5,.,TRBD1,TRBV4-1,TGCGCCAGCAGCCAAGGTACAGGGGTCTATAGCAATCAGCCCCAGCATTTT,CASSQGTGVYSNQPQHF
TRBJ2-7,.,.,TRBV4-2,TGTGCCAGCAGCCAAGAGGACGGGGGCTCCTACGAGCAGTACTTC,CASSQEDGGSYEQYF
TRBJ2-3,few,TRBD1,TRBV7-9,TGTGCCAGCAGCTCCCTCGGACAGGGAGGCGGGCATACGCAGTATTTT,CASSSLGQGGGHTQYF
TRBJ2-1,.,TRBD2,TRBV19,TGTGCCAGTAGTATCGGAAGCGGGGGGGCAGACAATGAGCAGTTCTTC,CASSIGSGGADNEQFF
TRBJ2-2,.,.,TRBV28,TGTGCCAGTGGGGCCGAGTCGAACACCGGGGAGCTGTTTTTT,CASGAESNTGELFF
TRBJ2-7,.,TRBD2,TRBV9,TGTGCCAGCAGCGTAGGGATAGCGGGGGAGTACGAGCAGTACTTC,CASSVGIAGEYEQYF
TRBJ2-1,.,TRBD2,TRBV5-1,TGCGCCAGCAGGCTAACTAGCGGGGGGGCCTACAATGAGCAGTTCTTC,CASRLTSGGAYNEQFF
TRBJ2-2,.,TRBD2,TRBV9,TGTGCCAGCAGCGTAGCCGGGACTAGATGGACCGGGGAGCTGTTTTTT,CASSVAGTRWTGELFF
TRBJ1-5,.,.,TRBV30,TGTGCCTGGAGTGTTGGGCCTGGTAACAATCAGCCCCAGCATTTT,CAWSVGPGNNQPQHF
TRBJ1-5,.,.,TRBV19,TGTGCCAGTACGGAGCAGGGAAAGGGGAATCAGCCCCAGCATTTT,CASTEQGKGNQPQHF
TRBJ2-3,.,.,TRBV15,TGTGCCACCAGCCCGGAGGGTGGCAGGGGGACAGATACGCAGTATTTT,CATSPEGGRGTDTQYF
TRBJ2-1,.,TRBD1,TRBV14,TGTGCCAGCAGCCAGCCAGGGGGCAGGGCGAAGCAGTTCTTC,CASSQPGGRAKQFF
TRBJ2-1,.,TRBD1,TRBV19,TGTGCCAGTAGTAGGACCGGGACAGGGAGCTCCTACAATGAGCAGTTCTTC,CASSRTGTGSSYNEQFF
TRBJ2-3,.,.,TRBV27,TGTGCCAGCAGAGGGGGTTATATATCGGAAGATACGCAGTATTTT,CASRGGYISEDTQYF
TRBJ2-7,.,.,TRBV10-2,TGCGCCAGCAGTGCCGCTGCAACAGGCTACGAGCAGTACTTC,CASSAAATGYEQYF
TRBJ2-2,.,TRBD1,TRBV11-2,TGTGCCAGCAGGGCCGGGACAGCGAACACCGGGGAGCTGTTTTTT,CASRAGTANTGELFF
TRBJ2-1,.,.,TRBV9,TGTGCCAGCGTAGCCGAGGACAATGAGCAGTTCTTC,CASVAEDNEQFF
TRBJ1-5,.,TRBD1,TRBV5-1,TGCGCCAGCAGCTCAGGACAGGGGATCGAGCCCCAGCATTTT,CASSSGQGIEPQHF
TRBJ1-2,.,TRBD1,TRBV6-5,TGTGCCAGCAATACTCCGGGACAGGGGGGCGGCTACACCTTC,CASNTPGQGGGYTF
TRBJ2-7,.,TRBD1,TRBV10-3,TGTGCCACACAGGGGACAGGGGAATCCTACGAGCAGTACTTC,CATQGTGESYEQYF
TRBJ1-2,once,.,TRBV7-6,TGTGCCAGCAGCCCGGGGGGGCCCCTTATGGGCGGCTACACCTTC,CASSPGGPLMGGYTF
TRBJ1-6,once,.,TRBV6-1,TGTGCCAGCAGTGAAGGACAGTCCTATTCACCCCTCCACTTT,CASSEGQSYSPLHF
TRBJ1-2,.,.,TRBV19,TGTGCCAGTAGTATTGGCGGCAGGGGCTATGGCTACACCTTC,CASSIGGRGYGYTF
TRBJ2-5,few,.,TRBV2,TGTGCCAGCAACGGTCTCGGGATGGGGGAGACCCAGTACTTC,CASNGLGMGETQYF
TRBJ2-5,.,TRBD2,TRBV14,TGTGCCAGCAACCAAGGGGGGCTAGCGGGGGGGTGGGAGACCCAGTACTTC,CASNQGGLAGGWETQYF
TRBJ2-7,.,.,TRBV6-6,TGTGCCAGCACCCACGGGCAACCGGGAAACTACGAGCAGTACTTC,CASTHGQPGNYEQYF
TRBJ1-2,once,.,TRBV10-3,TGTGCCATCAGTGAGTCGGGGGCTGGCTACACCTTC,CAISESGAGYTF
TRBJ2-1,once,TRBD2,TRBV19,TGTGCCAGTAGTAAGAGAGGGCGGGGGGCGTACAATGAGCAGTTCTTC,CASSKRGRGAYNEQFF
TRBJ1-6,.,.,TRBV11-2,TGTGCCAGCAGCTTGACAGGTCCCGGTTCACCCCTCCACTTT,CASSLTGPGSPLHF
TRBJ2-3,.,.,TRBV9,TGTGCCAGCGCCCCAGGCACTAGCACAGATACGCAGTATTTT,CASAPGTSTDTQYF
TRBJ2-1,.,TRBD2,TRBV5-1,TGCGCCAGCAGCTGGCGGGTAGGAGCGGGGGGCCAGGGGAATGAGCAGTTCTTC,CASSWRVGAGGQGNEQFF
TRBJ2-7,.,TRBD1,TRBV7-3,TGTGCCAGCAGCCCCGACCCGACAGGGACATACGAGCAGTACTTC,CASSPDPTGTYEQYF
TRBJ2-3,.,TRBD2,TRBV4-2,TGTGCCAGCAGTCTAGCGGGGGGGGCCTCAGATACGCAGTATTTT,CASSLAGGASDTQYF